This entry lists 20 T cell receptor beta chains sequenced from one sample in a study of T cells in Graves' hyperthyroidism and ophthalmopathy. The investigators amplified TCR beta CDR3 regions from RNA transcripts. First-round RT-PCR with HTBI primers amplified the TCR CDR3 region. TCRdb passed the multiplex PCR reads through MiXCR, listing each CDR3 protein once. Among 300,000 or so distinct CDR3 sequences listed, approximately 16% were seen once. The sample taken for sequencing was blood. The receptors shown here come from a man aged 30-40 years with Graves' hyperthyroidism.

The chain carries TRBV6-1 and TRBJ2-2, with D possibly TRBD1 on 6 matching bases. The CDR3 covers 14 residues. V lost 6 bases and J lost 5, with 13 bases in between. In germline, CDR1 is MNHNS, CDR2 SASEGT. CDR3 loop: CASSRRQATGELFF. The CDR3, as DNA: TGTGCCAGCAGCCGGAGACAGGCGACCGGGGAGCTGTTTTTT.

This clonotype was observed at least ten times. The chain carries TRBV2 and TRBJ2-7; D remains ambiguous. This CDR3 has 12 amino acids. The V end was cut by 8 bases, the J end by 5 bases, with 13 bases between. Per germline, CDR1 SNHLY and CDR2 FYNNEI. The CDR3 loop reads CASDRVGHEQYF. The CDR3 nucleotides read TGTGCCAGCGACCGCGTTGGCCACGAGCAGTACTTC.

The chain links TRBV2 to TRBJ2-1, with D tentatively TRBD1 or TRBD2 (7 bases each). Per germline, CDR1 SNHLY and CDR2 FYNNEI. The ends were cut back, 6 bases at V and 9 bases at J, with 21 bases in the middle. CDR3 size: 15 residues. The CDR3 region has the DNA TGTGCCAGCAGGGAACAGGCCAGGGGGGGTGGTGAGCAGTTCTTC. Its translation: CASREQARGGGEQFF. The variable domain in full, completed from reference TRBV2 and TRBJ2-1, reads EPEVTQTPSHQVTQMGQEVILRCVPISNHLYFYWYRQILGQKVEFLVSFYNNEISEKSEIFDDQFSVERPDGSNFTLKIRSTKLEDSAMYFCASREQARGGGEQFFGPGTRLTVL.

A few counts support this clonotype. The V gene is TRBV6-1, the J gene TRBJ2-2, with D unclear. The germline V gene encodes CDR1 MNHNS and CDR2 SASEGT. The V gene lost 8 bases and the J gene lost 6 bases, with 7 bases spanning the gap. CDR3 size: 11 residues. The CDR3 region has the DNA TGTGCCAGCTGGTTGGCCGGGGAGCTGTTTTTT. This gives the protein CASWLAGELFF.

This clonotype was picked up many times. The DNA for the CDR3 is TGTGCCTGGAGTAAATGGGGCCCCTACGAGCAGTACTTC. It translates to CAWSKWGPYEQYF. The rearrangement links TRBV30 to TRBJ2-7; possibly TRBD1 for D (5 bases). V lost 2 bases, J lost 2 bases, and 10 bases lay in between. Germline CDR1 is GTSNPN and CDR2 is SVGIG (reference sequence). The CDR3 extends over 13 amino acids.

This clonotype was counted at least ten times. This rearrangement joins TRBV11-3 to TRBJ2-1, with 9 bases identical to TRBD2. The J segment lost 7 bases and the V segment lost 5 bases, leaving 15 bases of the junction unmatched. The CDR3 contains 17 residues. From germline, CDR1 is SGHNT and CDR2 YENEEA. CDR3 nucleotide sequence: TGTGCCAGCAGCGACACTACTAGCGGGTCGGCGGGGAATGAGCAGTTCTTC. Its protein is CASSDTTSGSAGNEQFF.

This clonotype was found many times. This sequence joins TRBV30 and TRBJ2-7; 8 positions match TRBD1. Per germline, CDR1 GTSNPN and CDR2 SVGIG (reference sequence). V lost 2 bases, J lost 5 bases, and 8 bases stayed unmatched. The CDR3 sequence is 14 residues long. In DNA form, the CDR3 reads TGTGCCTGGAGTCCCGGGACAGGCGTTGACGAGCAGTACTTC. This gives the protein CAWSPGTGVDEQYF. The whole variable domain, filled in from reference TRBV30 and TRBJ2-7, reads SQTIHQWPATLVQPVGSPLSLECTVEGTSNPNLYWYRQAAGRGLQLLFYSVGIGQISSEVPQNLSASRPQDRQFILSSKKLLLSDSGFYLCAWSPGTGVDEQYFGPGTRLTVT.

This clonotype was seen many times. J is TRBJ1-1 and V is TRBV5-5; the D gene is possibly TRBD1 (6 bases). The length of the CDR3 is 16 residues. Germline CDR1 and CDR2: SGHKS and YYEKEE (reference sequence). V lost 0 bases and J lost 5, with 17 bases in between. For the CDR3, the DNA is TGTGCCAGCAGCTTGGTGGCCTCAGGGGTGGGGACTGAAGCTTTCTTT. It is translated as CASSLVASGVGTEAFF.

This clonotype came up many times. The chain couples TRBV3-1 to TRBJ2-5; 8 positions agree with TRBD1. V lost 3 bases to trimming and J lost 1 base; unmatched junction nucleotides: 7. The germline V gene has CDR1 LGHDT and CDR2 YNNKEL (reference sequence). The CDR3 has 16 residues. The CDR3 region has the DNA TGTGCCAGCAGCCACCAGACAGGGGCGCTCCAAGAGACCCAGTACTTC. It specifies CASSHQTGALQETQYF.

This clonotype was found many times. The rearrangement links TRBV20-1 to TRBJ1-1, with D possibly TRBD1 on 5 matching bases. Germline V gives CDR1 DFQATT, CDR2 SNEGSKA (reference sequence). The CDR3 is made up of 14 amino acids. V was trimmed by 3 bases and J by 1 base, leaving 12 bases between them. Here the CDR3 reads CSASIMRGNTEAFF. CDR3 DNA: TGCAGTGCTAGCATTATGAGGGGGAACACTGAAGCTTTCTTT.

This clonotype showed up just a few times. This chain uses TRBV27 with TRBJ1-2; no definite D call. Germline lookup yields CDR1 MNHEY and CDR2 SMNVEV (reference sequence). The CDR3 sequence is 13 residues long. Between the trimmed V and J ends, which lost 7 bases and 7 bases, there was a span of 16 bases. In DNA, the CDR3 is TGTGCCAGCACCTTGAACCCGGCGAGTGGCTACACCTTC. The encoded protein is CASTLNPASGYTF.

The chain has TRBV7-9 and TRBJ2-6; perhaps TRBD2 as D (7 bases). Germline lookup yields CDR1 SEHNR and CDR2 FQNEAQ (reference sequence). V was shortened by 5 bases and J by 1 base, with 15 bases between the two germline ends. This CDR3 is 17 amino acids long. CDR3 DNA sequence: TGTGCCAGCAGCCGGGGGGACACTGCTTCTGGGGCCAACGTCCTGACTTTC. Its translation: CASSRGDTASGANVLTF.

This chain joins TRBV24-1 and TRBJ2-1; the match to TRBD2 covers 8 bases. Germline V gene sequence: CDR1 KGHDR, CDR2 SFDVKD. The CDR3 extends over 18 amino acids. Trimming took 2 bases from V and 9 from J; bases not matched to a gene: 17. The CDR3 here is CATSDSRGLSGSWVEQFF. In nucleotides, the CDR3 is TGTGCCACCAGTGATTCCCGCGGGCTCAGCGGGAGTTGGGTTGAGCAGTTCTTC.

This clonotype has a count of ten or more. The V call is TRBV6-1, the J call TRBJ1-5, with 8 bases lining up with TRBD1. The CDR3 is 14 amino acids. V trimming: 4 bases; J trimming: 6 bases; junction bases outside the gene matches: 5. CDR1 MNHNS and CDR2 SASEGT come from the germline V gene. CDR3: CASSGTGRLQPQHF. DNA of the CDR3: TGTGCCAGCAGTGGGACAGGGAGGCTTCAGCCCCAGCATTTT.

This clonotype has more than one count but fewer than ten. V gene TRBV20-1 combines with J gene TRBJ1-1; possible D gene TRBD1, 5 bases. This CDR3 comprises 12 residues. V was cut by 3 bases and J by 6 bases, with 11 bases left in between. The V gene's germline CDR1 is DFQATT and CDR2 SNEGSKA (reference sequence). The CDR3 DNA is TGCAGTGCTAGTAGTCGGGGCTCTGAAGCTTTCTTT. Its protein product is CSASSRGSEAFF.

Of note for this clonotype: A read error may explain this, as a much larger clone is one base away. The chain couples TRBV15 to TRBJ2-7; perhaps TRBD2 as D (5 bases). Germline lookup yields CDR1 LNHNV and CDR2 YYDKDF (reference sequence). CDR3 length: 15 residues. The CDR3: CATSRGVGVGYERYF. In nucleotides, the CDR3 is TGTGCCACCAGCAGAGGGGTGGGAGTCGGCTACGAGCGGTACTTC.

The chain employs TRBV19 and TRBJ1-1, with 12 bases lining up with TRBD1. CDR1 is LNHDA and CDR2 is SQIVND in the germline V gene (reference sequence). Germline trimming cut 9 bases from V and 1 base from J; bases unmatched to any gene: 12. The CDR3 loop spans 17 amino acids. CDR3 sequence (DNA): TGTGCCAGCAGGACCGGGACAGGGGGCTGGGGGAACACTGAAGCTTTCTTT. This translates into CASRTGTGGWGNTEAFF.

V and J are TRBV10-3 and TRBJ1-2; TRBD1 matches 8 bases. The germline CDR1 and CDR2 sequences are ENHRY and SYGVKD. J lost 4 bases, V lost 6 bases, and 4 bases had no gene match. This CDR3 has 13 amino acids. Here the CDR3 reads CAIRTGGSYGYTF. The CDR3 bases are TGTGCCATCAGAACAGGGGGGTCCTATGGCTACACCTTC.

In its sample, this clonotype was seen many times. As DNA, the CDR3 is TGTGCCAGCAGCCAACAGGGGGCCAAGGGTGAGCAGTTCTTC. Translating it yields CASSQQGAKGEQFF. V and J are TRBV3-1 and TRBJ2-1; TRBD1 aligns across 8 bases. The J segment lost 9 bases and the V segment lost 2 bases, leaving 6 bases of the junction unmatched. This CDR3 is built from 14 residues. The germline V gene has CDR1 LGHDT and CDR2 YNNKEL (reference sequence).

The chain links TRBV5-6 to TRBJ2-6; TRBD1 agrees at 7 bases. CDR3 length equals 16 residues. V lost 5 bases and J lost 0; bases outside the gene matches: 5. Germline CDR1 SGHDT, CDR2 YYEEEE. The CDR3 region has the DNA TGTGCCAGCAGGACAGGGTTGGACTCTGGGGCCAACGTCCTGACTTTC. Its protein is CASRTGLDSGANVLTF.